The 30 T cell receptor beta chains given below trace back to one sample, sequenced in a study of blood T cell repertoires in COVID-19. The data were produced by immunoSEQ multiplex PCR, yet TCRdb's version contains in-frame clones alone and is incomplete. The data show fewer than 500,000 clones, roughly 86% seen once. The specimen was peripheral blood. The receptor set was obtained from a human donor with acute or convalescent COVID-19. The donor label of this sample is uncertain.

This clone showed up just a few times. The chain links TRBV5-6 to TRBJ2-7; D is possibly TRBD1 (5 bases). CDR1 is SGHDT, CDR2 YYEEEE, per germline. The CDR3 extends over 11 amino acids. In DNA, the CDR3 is TGTGCCAGCAGCTTGAGGACAAGGATTTCGGTC. This gives the protein CASSLRTRISV.

The V call is TRBV13, the J call TRBJ1-1; no clear D. V lost 1 base to trimming and J lost 4 bases, with 13 bases between them. This CDR3 contains 15 residues. Germline V lookup: CDR1 PRHDT, CDR2 FYEKMQ (reference sequence). CDR3 bases: TGTGCCAGCAGCTTAGAAGCCGGGTCCGGCACTGAAGCTTTCTTT. It translates to CASSLEAGSGTEAFF.

This clone was counted a few times. The chain uses TRBV7-9 and TRBJ2-7; 7 bases are a match to TRBD2. CDR1 is SEHNR, CDR2 FQNEAQ, per germline (reference sequence). V shed 5 bases and J 2 bases; nucleotides not matched to a gene: 6. The CDR3 consists of 14 residues. The DNA of the CDR3 is TGTGCCAGCAGCCAGACCGGGACTACCTACGAGCAGTACTTC. Translation: CASSQTGTTYEQYF.

The J gene is TRBJ1-2, the V gene TRBV6-4; possible D gene TRBD1, 6 bases. Germline assignment: CDR1 MRHNA and CDR2 SNTAGT. Trimming removed 8 bases from V and 4 bases from J, with 11 bases in between. The CDR3 has 12 amino acids. The CDR3 region has the DNA TGTGCCAGCTGCGGGGGCTCCTATGGCTACACCTTC. Translation gives CASCGGSYGYTF.

The gene calls are TRBV10-2 and TRBJ2-5; 7 nucleotides agree with TRBD2. The CDR3 totals 13 residues. Germline assignment: CDR1 WSHSY and CDR2 SAAADI. The V segment lost 4 bases and the J segment 4 bases; nucleotides outside the gene matches: 3. CDR3 DNA: TGCGCCAGCAGTGGTCCTAGCGGAGAGACCCAGTACTTC. Protein: CASSGPSGETQYF.

The chain combines TRBV18 with TRBJ1-1; TRBD1 is a possible D gene (6 bases). The CDR3 runs 14 residues. Germline V gene sequence: CDR1 KGHSH, CDR2 LQKENI. V dropped 1 base and J dropped 0 bases, with 6 bases sitting between them. CDR3 region: CASSPRQVNTEAFF. The CDR3, as DNA: TGTGCCAGCTCACCACGACAGGTGAACACTGAAGCTTTCTTT.

CDR3 bases: TGCGCCAGCACCTTAGCGGGGGCGGGCACAGATACGCAGTATTTT. Protein product: CASTLAGAGTDTQYF. The rearrangement uses TRBV5-1 and TRBJ2-3, with 9 bases that match TRBD2. The CDR3 sequence is 15 residues long. Germline loops: CDR1 SGHRS, CDR2 YFSETQ. V was clipped by 6 bases and J by 1 base; unmatched bases: 6.

In regard to this clone: One end of the junction does not line up with germline, which may come from a read error. The rearrangement links TRBV30 to TRBJ2-2, with D perhaps matching TRBD2 (7 bases). Germline V gene sequence: CDR1 GTSNPN, CDR2 SVGIG (reference sequence). There are 10 residues in the CDR3. The CDR3 DNA is TGTGCCTGTGGAAGGGGGGGGCTGTTTTTT. Its translation is CACGRGGLFF.

The chain recombines TRBV23-1 with TRBJ1-2; no clear D. TRBV23-1 is an ORF, and what it does is uncertain. V lost 3 bases and J 0 bases, leaving 11 bases between the germline ends. The CDR3 has 15 residues. CDR3: CASSQLAATNYGYTF. The DNA of the CDR3 is TGCGCCAGCAGTCAGTTGGCAGCGACTAACTATGGCTACACCTTC.

The genes are TRBV7-9 and TRBJ1-1; D is unresolved. V was shortened by 5 bases and J by 1 base, with 14 bases between the two germline ends. Germline CDR1 reads SEHNR; CDR2 reads FQNEAQ (reference sequence). The CDR3 loop spans 15 amino acids. The CDR3 protein is CASSPSARQNTEAFF. In DNA, the CDR3 is TGTGCCAGCAGCCCCTCGGCGAGACAGAACACTGAAGCTTTCTTT.

The chain employs TRBV5-1 and TRBJ1-1; 8 bases map to TRBD1. V shed 2 bases and J 4 bases; nucleotides not matched to a gene: 10. The CDR3 contains 16 residues. Germline CDR1 and CDR2: SGHRS and YFSETQ. This CDR3 is CASSFWTGIGITEAFF. The CDR3 DNA is TGCGCCAGCAGCTTCTGGACAGGGATTGGAATCACTGAAGCTTTCTTT.

This chain joins TRBV6-5 and TRBJ1-4; 9 bases align to TRBD1. The CDR3 has 14 amino acids. The trim removed 7 bases at V and 8 bases at J, leaving 8 bases unmatched. Germline V lookup: CDR1 MNHEY, CDR2 SVGAGI. CDR3 sequence: CASTTTGGNEKLFF. As DNA, the CDR3 is TGTGCCAGCACTACCACAGGGGGCAACGAAAAACTGTTTTTT.

J is TRBJ1-4 and V is TRBV18, with 10 nucleotides matching TRBD1. Trimming took 5 bases from V and 3 from J; bases not matched to a gene: 6. Germline V gives CDR1 KGHSH, CDR2 LQKENI. The CDR3 contains 16 residues. DNA of the CDR3: TGTGCCAGCTCAAGGACAGGGGGAGTGCCTAATGAAAAACTGTTTTTT. Translating it yields CASSRTGGVPNEKLFF.

The gene calls are TRBV10-2 and TRBJ1-1; the D gene is possibly TRBD1 (5 bases). This CDR3 spans 16 amino acids. The germline V and J ends were trimmed by 4 bases and 3 bases, with 18 bases remaining between them. CDR1 is WSHSY, CDR2 SAAADI, per germline. The CDR3, as DNA: TGCGCCAGCAGTGGGGCCAGGGATGGATGGTACACTGAAGCTTTCTTT. Its translation: CASSGARDGWYTEAFF.

This chain joins TRBV5-1 and TRBJ1-2; D ambiguous. V was trimmed by 0 bases and J by 4 bases, leaving 7 bases between them. CDR1 is SGHRS, CDR2 YFSETQ, per germline. The CDR3 loop spans 13 amino acids. Here the CDR3 DNA reads TGCGCCAGCAGCTTGGAACAGACCTATGGCTACACCTTC. It encodes CASSLEQTYGYTF.

V and J are TRBV20-1 and TRBJ1-4; tentative D call: TRBD1 (5 bases). The ends were cut back, 6 bases at V and 8 bases at J, with 10 bases in the middle. Per the germline V gene, CDR1 is DFQATT and CDR2 is SNEGSKA (reference sequence). This CDR3 contains 11 residues. The CDR3 protein is CSALTVEKLFF. DNA of the CDR3: TGCAGTGCCCTGACAGTAGAAAAACTGTTTTTT.

CDR3 DNA: TGTGCCTGGAGTGGACAGGGACTTGGAAAGGAAAAACTGTTTTTT. This gives the protein CAWSGQGLGKEKLFF. The genes are TRBV30 and TRBJ1-4; TRBD1 agrees at 7 bases. Germline V gene data show CDR1 as GTSNPN and CDR2 as SVGIG (reference sequence). V was pared by 1 base and J by 8 bases, with 10 bases of the junction left unmatched. This CDR3 has 15 residues.

Note on this clone: The sample has other DNA sequences that encode this CDR3 too. The chain recombines TRBV5-1 with TRBJ1-2; 8 nucleotides match TRBD1. This CDR3 is 13 amino acids long. The germline V gene has CDR1 SGHRS and CDR2 YFSETQ. J lost 8 bases, V lost 2 bases, and 5 bases had no gene match. The CDR3 nucleotides are TGCGCCAGCAGCTTAGACAGGGGCGACGGCTACACCTTC. Its translation: CASSLDRGDGYTF.

The table lists this clone with a count of one. The J gene is TRBJ1-2, the V gene TRBV2; TRBD1 agrees at 7 bases. Losses at the gene ends were 3 bases for V and 7 bases for J; bases not matched to a gene: 11. Looked up from germline, CDR1 is SNHLY and CDR2 is FYNNEI. This CDR3 is 15 amino acids long. CDR3 nucleotide sequence: TGTGCCAGCAGTGAGTGGTACGACAGGGACGGTGGCTACACCTTC. Protein sequence: CASSEWYDRDGGYTF.

The genes are TRBV5-5 and TRBJ2-1, with no clear D. Between the trimmed V and J ends, which lost 2 bases and 4 bases, there was a span of 7 bases. CDR1 and CDR2 from the germline V gene are SGHKS and YYEKEE (reference sequence). The CDR3 loop spans 13 amino acids. The CDR3 DNA reads as TGTGCCAGCAGCTTTGCCAGGTACAATGAGCAGTTCTTC. Residues: CASSFARYNEQFF.

The chain combines TRBV5-1 with TRBJ2-5; D is perhaps TRBD2 (6 bases). The CDR3 extends over 15 amino acids. Germline V gene data show CDR1 as SGHRS and CDR2 as YFSETQ. The germline V and J ends were trimmed by 0 bases and 2 bases, with 11 bases remaining between them. CDR3 amino acids: CASSLVAGTQETQYF. CDR3 sequence (DNA): TGCGCCAGCAGCTTGGTTGCCGGGACTCAAGAGACCCAGTACTTC.

This chain uses TRBV20-1 with TRBJ1-2, with D possibly matching TRBD1 (5 bases). CDR1 and CDR2 from the germline V gene are DFQATT and SNEGSKA (reference sequence). Trimming took off 3 bases at V and 5 bases at J, with 10 bases between the two ends. CDR3 length: 12 residues. Written as DNA, the CDR3 is TGCAGTGCTAGTTATCAGGGTTATGGCTACACCTTC. Translated, it gives CSASYQGYGYTF.

This sequence joins TRBV3-1 (or the pseudogene TRBV3-2) and TRBJ1-2; 9 bases align to TRBD1. The CDR3 extends over 12 amino acids. The J segment lost 8 bases and the V segment lost 4 bases, leaving 2 bases of the junction unmatched. Germline loops: CDR1 LGHDT, CDR2 YNNKEL (reference sequence). The CDR3 loop is CASSRTGGGYTF. For the CDR3, the DNA is TGTGCCAGCAGCCGAACAGGGGGCGGCTACACCTTC.

The chain recombines TRBV3-1 (or the pseudogene TRBV3-2) with TRBJ1-2; 7 nucleotides align to TRBD1. Germline assignment: CDR1 LGHDT and CDR2 YNNKEL (reference sequence). V shed 0 bases, J shed 4 bases, and the junction held 11 bases outside the gene matches. The length of the CDR3 is 17 residues. The CDR3 sequence: CASSQDYPGTVFYGYTF. In nucleotides, the CDR3 is TGTGCCAGCAGCCAAGATTATCCCGGGACAGTCTTCTATGGCTACACCTTC.

The chain links TRBV18 to TRBJ1-3; TRBD1 agrees at 7 bases. The CDR3 has 16 amino acids. The ends lost 6 bases at V and 6 bases at J; junction bases unmatched: 14. CDR1 is KGHSH and CDR2 is LQKENI in the germline V gene. CDR3 in amino acids: CASSRDSSNHVNTIYF. The CDR3 region has the DNA TGTGCCAGCTCTAGGGACAGCTCTAATCACGTAAACACCATATATTTT.

This chain uses TRBV5-6 with TRBJ1-2; tentatively, D is TRBD1 (6 bases). This CDR3 contains 19 residues. CDR1 and CDR2 from the germline V gene are SGHDT and YYEEEE. V lost 4 bases, J lost 7 bases, and 32 bases lay in between. In DNA form, the CDR3 reads TGTGCCAGCAGCCCGTGGCGCGGGGGGCGACCGAAATCAGAGTTTGGCTACACCTTC. This sequence encodes CASSPWRGGRPKSEFGYTF.

The rearrangement joins TRBV18 to TRBJ2-2; TRBD1 agrees at 7 bases. The CDR3 contains 18 residues. Losses at the gene ends were 3 bases for V and 4 bases for J; bases not matched to a gene: 14. Germline lookup yields CDR1 KGHSH and CDR2 LQKENI. The CDR3 loop reads CASSPRTETGVRTGELFF. CDR3 sequence (DNA): TGTGCCAGCTCACCCCGGACAGAAACAGGGGTTCGCACCGGGGAGCTGTTTTTT.

The chain recombines TRBV5-4 with TRBJ2-1, with D perhaps matching TRBD2 (5 bases). In germline, CDR1 is SGHNT, CDR2 YYREEE (reference sequence). Trimming removed 6 bases at V and 2 bases at J, with 15 bases between. This CDR3 region has 15 residues. CDR3 residues: CASNPGKGAYNEQFF. As DNA, the CDR3 is TGTGCCAGCAACCCTGGTAAGGGAGCCTACAATGAGCAGTTCTTC.

The count of this clone is one. Other DNA sequences within the sample encode an identical CDR3. This chain links TRBV3-1 (or the pseudogene TRBV3-2) with TRBJ1-1; unclear D gene. Germline CDR1 reads LGHDT; CDR2 reads YNNKEL (reference sequence). This CDR3 is built from 15 residues. Trimming took 1 base from V and 0 from J, leaving 9 bases between them. CDR3 in amino acids: CASSQGEVLNTEAFF. Here the CDR3 DNA reads TGTGCCAGCAGCCAAGGGGAGGTTTTGAACACTGAAGCTTTCTTT.

This sequence joins TRBV9 and TRBJ2-3; 9 bases agree with TRBD2. Germline CDR1 is SGDLS and CDR2 is YYNGEE. J gave up 4 bases and V 0 bases, and 6 bases lay outside the gene matches. The CDR3 is made up of 16 amino acids. The CDR3 reads CASSVGGGGAPDTQYF. Written as DNA, the CDR3 is TGTGCCAGCAGCGTAGGTGGCGGGGGGGCACCAGATACGCAGTATTTT. Based on the CDR3 plus reference TRBV9 and TRBJ2-3, the full variable domain is DSGVTQTPKHLITATGQRVTLRCSPRSGDLSVYWYQQSLDQGLQFLIQYYNGEERAKGNILERFSAQQFPDLHSELNLSSLELGDSALYFCASSVGGGGAPDTQYFGPGTRLTVL.